The next 4 T cell receptor beta chains were all read from a single sample in a study of T cells after yellow fever vaccination. One entry per CDR3 protein, called by TCRdb with MiXCR from the 5' RACE reads. The sample holds about 210,000 distinct CDR3 sequences; roughly 3% are singletons and the top ten take 3.2%. The sample was CD4+ T cells sorted from PBMCs, taken 10 days after the yellow fever booster vaccination. These receptors came from a man between 18 and 29 years old who received the YFV17D yellow fever vaccine.

This clonotype was observed a handful of times. V and J are TRBV7-9 and TRBJ1-2; 11 bases match TRBD1. Unmatched junction bases numbered 6, after V lost 5 bases and J lost 4 bases. Germline lookup yields CDR1 SEHNR and CDR2 FQNEAQ (reference sequence). The length of the CDR3 is 15 residues. CDR3 sequence reads: CASSATGTGGYGYTF. The CDR3, as DNA: TGTGCCAGCAGCGCTACCGGGACAGGGGGCTATGGCTACACCTTC.

This clonotype was seen repeatedly, ten times or more. The chain employs TRBV7-3 and TRBJ2-5; 10 nucleotides match TRBD2. The J segment lost 2 bases and the V segment lost 5 bases, leaving 8 bases of the junction unmatched. Per the germline V gene, CDR1 is SGHTA and CDR2 is FQGTGA. This CDR3 region has 16 residues. In DNA form, the CDR3 reads TGTGCCAGCAGCCCGGGACTAGCGCGCCTGCAAGAGACCCAGTACTTC. Its translation: CASSPGLARLQETQYF.

In this sample, this clonotype turned up many times. The rearrangement links TRBV3-1 to TRBJ2-2; D might be TRBD1 (6 bases). Trimming stripped 2 bases from V and 6 bases from J, with 19 bases between. The CDR3 is 17 residues long. Germline-derived CDR1 and CDR2 are LGHDT and YNNKEL (reference sequence). The CDR3 reads CASSQTALTGLPGELFF. CDR3 sequence (DNA): TGTGCCAGCAGCCAAACGGCCCTAACAGGGCTTCCCGGGGAGCTGTTTTTT.

On this clonotype: A much larger clone is a single base away; this may be a read error. The chain couples TRBV6-5 to TRBJ2-1, with 9 bases matching TRBD1. CDR1 and CDR2 from the germline V gene are MNHEY and SVGAGI. This CDR3 spans 14 amino acids. The CDR3: CASRQGGSYNELFF. The CDR3 coding sequence is TGTGCCAGCCGACAGGGGGGCTCCTACAATGAGCTGTTCTTC.